This TCR beta chain was documented in a study of PD-1 blockade in classical Hodgkin lymphoma (TCRdb year 2020). Concerning the study at large: Nivolumab dosing was 3 mg/kg intravenously every 2 weeks, continuing until either disease progression or unacceptable toxicity. The study used CyTOF and TCR beta sequencing to define a peripheral blood immune signature of response to PD-1 blockade in classical Hodgkin lymphoma.

From the germline V gene, CDR1 is SGHRS and CDR2 is YFSETQ. Relative to germline, V is 3 bases shorter and J is 8 bases shorter, with 9 bases between their ends. The CDR3 has 12 amino acids, counting the end cysteine and phenylalanine. CDR3 DNA only is kept here, 36 bases in frame from base 1. The paper's findings and limits, for the study overall: The study covered only a single clinical trial cohort, and the causes of the repertoire differences, possibly disease activity or prior therapy, were still not defined. Baseline TCR diversity was reported to be lower in newly diagnosed patients than in healthy donors and to be lower still in relapsed/refractory patients. A significant rise by C4D1 was seen in CD4+ but not CD8+ TCR diversity (p=0.0027 vs p=0.16), with the rise being most apparent in complete responders (p=0.02). Baseline diversity similar to that of newly diagnosed patients was observed in trial patients achieving complete response, whereas significantly lower diversity was observed in partial responders and progressors. Lower diversity was observed in patients in whom nivolumab was started less than 1 year after ASCT, and these patients were excluded from later analyses so that confounding by immune reconstitution would be avoided.

The Qiagen DNeasy kit was used to extract genomic DNA from unsorted PBMCs and from the negatively selected CD4+ and CD8+ fractions. Amplification of TCR beta CDR3 regions was done by immunoSEQ multiplex PCR with primers that anneal to V and J segments. A synthetic immune receptor repertoire was used to minimize amplification bias, and any remaining bias was removed computationally after sequencing. On the study's bioinformatics: Custom Python scripts were used to quantify repertoire diversity as the Shannon entropy index. The unsorted, CD4+ and CD8+ repertoires were each analyzed separately, with the exception of combined analyses, where CD4+ and CD8+ sequences were merged in silico. Clonal expansion was defined as a frequency increase of at least 2-fold after treatment compared with C1D1, and clones undetected at baseline were assigned a pseudocount of 0.5. Singleton clones were defined as clones with 0 or 1 copy at C1D1, and non-singleton clones were defined as clones with 2 or more copies. Clones expanded in unsorted samples were labelled as CD4+, CD8+ or unknown by matching protein sequences in sorted samples from the same patient. Diversity changes from C1D1 to C4D1 were tested in paired samples using Wilcoxon tests. TCRdb took this table from immuneACCESS and kept in-frame rearrangements with V and J called. Such tables lack part of the clones; where checked against another copy, unresolved V genes explain under half of the gap, and the rest is unexplained. V, J and clone size reflect that table, while D and trimming were determined from the DNA. For this sample the table gives about 99,000 clones, of which roughly 79% were detected only once. 15% to 20% of the sample lies in the top ten.

A few counts support this clone. It lacks a known antigen. Qualities for individual bases were not recorded, and no much larger clone is one base off. Sample time point, as interpreted from the label and publication: cycle 2 day 1 (C2D1) of nivolumab. Relapse after autologous stem cell transplantation had occurred in all trial patients, and cohorts A, B and C were distinguished by prior brentuximab vedotin exposure. The trial cohort was composed of approximately 56 patients with relapsed/refractory classical Hodgkin lymphoma, for whom complete response, partial response or progressive disease was recorded as best overall response. Single-agent nivolumab was administered to trial patients in the multi-cohort phase II CheckMate 205 trial. An independent review committee assessed best overall response using the 2007 International Working Group response criteria. Trial PBMCs were obtained immediately prior to nivolumab initiation (C1D1) and on therapy at cycle 2 day 1 and cycle 4 day 1. Peripheral blood was collected in 8 mL Vacutainer Cell Preparation Tubes, from which PBMCs were isolated by centrifugation and then cryopreserved.

The sample in question was peripheral blood mononuclear cells (PBMCs), obtained before the second cycle of nivolumab. This clonotype was obtained from a human donor with classical Hodgkin lymphoma. The rearranged segments are TRBV5-1 and TRBJ2-1; the D gene is not confidently resolved. The sequenced DNA: TGCGCCAGCAGCTACTCTAGGGATGAGCAGTTCTTC. Its protein product is CASSYSRDEQFF.